This T cell receptor (beta chain) was retrieved from a study of regulatory T cells in long-lasting Graves disease. Points from the study as a whole: Gene preferences differed: TRBV28, TRBJ1-2, TRBJ2-5 in persistent cases.

This CDR3 spans 14 amino acids. CDR1 and CDR2 from the germline V gene are MNHEY and SMNVEV (reference sequence). V was pared by 7 bases and J by 4 bases, with 16 bases between. Time point noted: newly diagnosed GD, antithyroid drugs for less than 3 months. After RNA was extracted from PBMCs, the TCR library was made from it. Into tubes containing EDTA, roughly 8.3 milliliters of peripheral blood were drawn. This clonotype was recorded many times. The antigen is unknown. Library construction for TCR beta used iRepertoire HTBI primers and Arm-PCR of CDR3 regions. TCRdb analysed the multiplex PCR reads with MiXCR anew, one entry per CDR3 protein. This sample carries approximately 480,000 distinct CDR3 sequences, about 16% of them seen once, and the ten largest clones take more than 10%. The sample also formed part of further work on T cells in Graves' hyperthyroidism and ophthalmopathy.

Sequencing used peripheral blood mononuclear cells (PBMCs), obtained at new diagnosis, from a patient treated with antithyroid drugs. This TCR was sampled from a man aged 40-49 years with Graves disease. The chain links TRBV27 to TRBJ1-1; TRBD1 is a possible D gene (5 bases). The CDR3 spells CASTRGGLGTEAFF. CDR3 sequence (DNA): TGTGCCAGCACCCGGGGCGGGTTGGGCACTGAAGCTTTCTTT.